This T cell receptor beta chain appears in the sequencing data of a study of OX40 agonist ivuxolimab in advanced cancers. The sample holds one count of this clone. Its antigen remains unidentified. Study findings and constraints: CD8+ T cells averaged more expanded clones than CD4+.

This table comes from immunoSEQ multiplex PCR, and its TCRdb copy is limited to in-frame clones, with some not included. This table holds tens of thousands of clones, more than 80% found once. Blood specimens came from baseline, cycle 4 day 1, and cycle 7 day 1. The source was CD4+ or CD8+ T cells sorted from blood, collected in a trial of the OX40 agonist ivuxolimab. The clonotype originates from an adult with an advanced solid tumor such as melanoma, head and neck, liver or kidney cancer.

Written as DNA, the CDR3 is TGTGCCAGCAGCTTAGGGTCAGGAGGGCAAGAGACCCAGTACTTC. Its translation is CASSLGSGGQETQYF. The V call is TRBV7-9, the J call TRBJ2-5; a weak D match, TRBD2 (6 bases). Germline loops: CDR1 SEHNR, CDR2 FQNEAQ (reference sequence). The CDR3 is 15 amino acids. Trimming took 1 base from V and 2 from J, leaving 11 bases between them.